This TCR beta chain was retrieved from a study of regulatory T cells in long-lasting Graves disease. About the research overall: Freshly diagnosed Graves' patients had used antithyroid drugs for under 3 months.

The CDR3 has 15 amino acids. The germline V gene has CDR1 SGHTA and CDR2 FQGNSA. V dropped 4 bases and J dropped 4; count of bases not matched to a gene: 8. Time point in this sample: newly diagnosed GD, antithyroid drugs for less than 3 months. Scientists built the TCR library using RNA that was extracted from PBMCs. Study-wide points: Sample size was small, which may have lowered accuracy. Persistent Graves' patients possessed reduced TCR diversity relative to recently diagnosed ones.

Libraries of TCR beta came from iRepertoire HTBI primers plus Arm-PCR of CDR3 regions. TCRdb analysed the multiplex PCR reads with MiXCR anew, one entry per CDR3 protein. This sample yields hundreds of thousands of distinct CDR3 sequences, of which approximately 15% are seen a single time; about 8.3% belongs to the top ten. This clonotype has more than one count but fewer than ten. Its antigen is not identified. These data were also filed under a second study, of T cells in Graves' hyperthyroidism and ophthalmopathy. That work states: HTBI primers were the set used in a first-round RT-PCR of the TCR CDR3.

Sequences were derived from peripheral blood mononuclear cells (PBMCs), sampled at new diagnosis, from a patient treated with antithyroid drugs. The chain links TRBV7-2 to TRBJ2-7; 9 bases align to TRBD2. The receptor was isolated from a woman between 40 and 50 years old with Graves disease. The CDR3 nucleotides are TGTGCCAGCAGCTCCCCACCGGGACTAGCTTACGAGCAGTACTTC. This encodes CASSSPPGLAYEQYF.